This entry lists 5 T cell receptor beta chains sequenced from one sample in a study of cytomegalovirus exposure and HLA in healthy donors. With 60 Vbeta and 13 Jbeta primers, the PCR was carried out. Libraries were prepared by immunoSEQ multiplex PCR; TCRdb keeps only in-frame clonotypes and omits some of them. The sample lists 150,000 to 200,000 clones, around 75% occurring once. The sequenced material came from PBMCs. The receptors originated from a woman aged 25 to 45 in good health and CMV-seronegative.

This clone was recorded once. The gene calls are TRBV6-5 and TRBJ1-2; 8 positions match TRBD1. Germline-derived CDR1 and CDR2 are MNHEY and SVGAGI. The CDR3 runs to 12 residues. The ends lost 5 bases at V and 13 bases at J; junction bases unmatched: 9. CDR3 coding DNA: TGTGCCAGCAGTCGCCGGGACAGGTTTCTCACCTTC. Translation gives CASSRRDRFLTF.

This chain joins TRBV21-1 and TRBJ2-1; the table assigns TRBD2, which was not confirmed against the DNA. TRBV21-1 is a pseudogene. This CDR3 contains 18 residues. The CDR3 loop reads CASNPRFESTSSYNEQFF. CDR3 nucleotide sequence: TGTGCCAGCAACCCCCGGTTTGAGTCCACGAGCTCCTACAATGAGCAGTTCTTC.

The CDR3 is CASRLSGTGGAYTF. The CDR3 DNA sequence: TGTGCCAGCAGACTCTCCGGGACAGGAGGCGCCTACACCTTC. The chain carries TRBV5-6 and TRBJ1-2; TRBD1 matches 8 bases. The germline V gene encodes CDR1 SGHDT and CDR2 YYEEEE. Unmatched junction bases numbered 13, after V lost 5 bases and J lost 10 bases. This CDR3 is 14 amino acids long.

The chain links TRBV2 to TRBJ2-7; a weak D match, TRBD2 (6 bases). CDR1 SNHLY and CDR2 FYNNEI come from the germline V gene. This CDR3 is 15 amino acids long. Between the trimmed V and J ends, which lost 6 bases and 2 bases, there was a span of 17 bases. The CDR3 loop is CASSRAGDIAYEQYF. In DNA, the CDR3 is TGTGCCAGCAGCAGAGCGGGCGATATAGCCTACGAGCAGTACTTC.

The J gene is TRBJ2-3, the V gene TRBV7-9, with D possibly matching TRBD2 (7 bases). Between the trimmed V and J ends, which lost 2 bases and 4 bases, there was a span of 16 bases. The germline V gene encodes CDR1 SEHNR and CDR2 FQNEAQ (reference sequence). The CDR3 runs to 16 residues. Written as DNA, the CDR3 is TGTGCCAGCAGCTTATTGGGAGGGGAGGGGGCAGATACGCAGTATTTT. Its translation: CASSLLGGEGADTQYF.